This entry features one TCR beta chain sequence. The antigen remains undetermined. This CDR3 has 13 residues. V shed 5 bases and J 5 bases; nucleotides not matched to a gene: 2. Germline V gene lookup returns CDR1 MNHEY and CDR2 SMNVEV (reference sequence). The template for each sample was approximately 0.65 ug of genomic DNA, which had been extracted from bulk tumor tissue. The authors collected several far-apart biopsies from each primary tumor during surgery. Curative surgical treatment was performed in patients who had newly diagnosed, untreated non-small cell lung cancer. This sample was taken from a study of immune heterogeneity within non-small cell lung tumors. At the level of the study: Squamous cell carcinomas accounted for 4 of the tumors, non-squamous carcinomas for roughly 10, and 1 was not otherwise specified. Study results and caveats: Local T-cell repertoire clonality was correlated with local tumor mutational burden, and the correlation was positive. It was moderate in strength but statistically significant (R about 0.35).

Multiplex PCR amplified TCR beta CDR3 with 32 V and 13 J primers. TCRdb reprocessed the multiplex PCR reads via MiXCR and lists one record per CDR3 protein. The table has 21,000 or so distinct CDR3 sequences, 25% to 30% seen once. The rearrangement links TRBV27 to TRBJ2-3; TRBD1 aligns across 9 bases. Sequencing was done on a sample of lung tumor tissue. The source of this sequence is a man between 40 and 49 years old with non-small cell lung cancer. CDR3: CASSRTGVDTQYF. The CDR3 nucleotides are TGTGCCAGCAGTAGGACAGGGGTAGATACGCAGTATTTT.